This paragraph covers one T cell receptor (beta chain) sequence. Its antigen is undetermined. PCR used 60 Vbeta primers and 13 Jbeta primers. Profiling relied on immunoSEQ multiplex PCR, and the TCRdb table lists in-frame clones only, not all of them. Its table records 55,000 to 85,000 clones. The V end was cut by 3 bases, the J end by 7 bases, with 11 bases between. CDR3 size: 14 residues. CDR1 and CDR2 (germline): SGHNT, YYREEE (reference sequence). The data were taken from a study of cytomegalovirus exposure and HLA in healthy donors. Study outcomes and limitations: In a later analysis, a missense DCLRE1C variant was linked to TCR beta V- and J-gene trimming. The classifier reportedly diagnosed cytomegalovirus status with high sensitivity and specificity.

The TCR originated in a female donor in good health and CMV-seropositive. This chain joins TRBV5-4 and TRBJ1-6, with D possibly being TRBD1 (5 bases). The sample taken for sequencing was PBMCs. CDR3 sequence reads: CASSSEYRNSPLHF. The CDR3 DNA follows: TGTGCCAGCAGCTCCGAGTACAGGAATTCACCCCTCCACTTT.